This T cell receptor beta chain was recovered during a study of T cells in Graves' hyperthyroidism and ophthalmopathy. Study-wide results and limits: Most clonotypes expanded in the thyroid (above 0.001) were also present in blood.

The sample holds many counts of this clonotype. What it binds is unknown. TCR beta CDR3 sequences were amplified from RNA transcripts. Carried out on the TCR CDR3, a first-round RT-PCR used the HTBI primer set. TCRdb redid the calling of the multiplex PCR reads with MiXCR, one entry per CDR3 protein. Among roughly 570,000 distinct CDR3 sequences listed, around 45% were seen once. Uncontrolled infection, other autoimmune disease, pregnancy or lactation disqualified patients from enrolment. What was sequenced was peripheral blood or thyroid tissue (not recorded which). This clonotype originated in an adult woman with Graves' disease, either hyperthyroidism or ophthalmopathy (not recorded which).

The CDR3 here is CASRLDPSNQPQHF. For the CDR3, the DNA is TGCGCCAGCAGACTAGACCCTAGCAATCAGCCCCAGCATTTT. The genes are TRBV5-1 and TRBJ1-5; D unresolved. The germline gives CDR1 SGHRS, CDR2 YFSETQ. Deletions cut 5 bases from V and 0 bases from J, with 9 bases between. CDR3 length: 14 residues.